The rows below give T cell receptor beta chains drawn from one sample of a study of shared clonotypes between healthy human individuals. Sequencing was performed with immunoSEQ multiplex PCR; in TCRdb, only in-frame clones are kept and a portion is missing. The sample shows under 600,000 clones, roughly 95% of them seen only once. Sequencing input: naive CD4+ T cells sorted from blood. All receptors come from a young woman in good health. CDR3s include the opening cysteine and the closing phenylalanine or tryptophan. A D gene is named only where the DNA matches it firmly. The size field is filled for only some rows; it gives once, few, many or a size class.

d_call: -; v_call: TRBV5-1; j_call: TRBJ2-1; clone_size: -; cdr3_nt: TGCGCCAGCAGCTTGGTTCGGAATTCGGCCTACAATGAGCAGTTCTTC; cdr3_aa: CASSLVRNSAYNEQFF
d_call: -; v_call: TRBV30; j_call: TRBJ2-3; clone_size: -; cdr3_nt: TGTGCCTGGAGTGTTATCCTAGCTAGAGATACGCAGTATTTT; cdr3_aa: CAWSVILARDTQYF
d_call: TRBD2; v_call: TRBV5-1; j_call: TRBJ2-1; clone_size: -; cdr3_nt: TGCGCCAGCAGCTTTAATAGCGGGAGGGGGTCCTACAATGAGCAGTTCTTC; cdr3_aa: CASSFNSGRGSYNEQFF
d_call: TRBD2; v_call: TRBV19; j_call: TRBJ2-4; clone_size: -; cdr3_nt: TGTGCCAGTAGTTGGGTTATAGCGGGAGGGCCTGACAAAAACATTCAGTACTTC; cdr3_aa: CASSWVIAGGPDKNIQYF
d_call: -; v_call: TRBV4-1; j_call: TRBJ2-2; clone_size: -; cdr3_nt: TGCGCCAGCAGCCAAGATCCCTCTATGTACGCGAACACCGGGGAGCTGTTTTTT; cdr3_aa: CASSQDPSMYANTGELFF
d_call: -; v_call: TRBV2; j_call: TRBJ1-1; clone_size: -; cdr3_nt: TGTGCCAGCAGACAATACATGAACACTGAAGCTTTCTTT; cdr3_aa: CASRQYMNTEAFF
d_call: -; v_call: TRBV6-5; j_call: TRBJ1-5; clone_size: -; cdr3_nt: TGTGCCAGCAGCCGAGACAGGACGAGCAATCAGCCCCAGCATTTT; cdr3_aa: CASSRDRTSNQPQHF
d_call: TRBD1; v_call: TRBV5-1; j_call: TRBJ1-3; clone_size: -; cdr3_nt: TGCGCCAGCAGCTTAGACGGGACAGCCGGTGGAAACACCATATATTTT; cdr3_aa: CASSLDGTAGGNTIYF
d_call: TRBD2; v_call: TRBV10-2; j_call: TRBJ2-1; clone_size: -; cdr3_nt: TGCGCCAGCAGTGAGTCCAGCGGGAGGTGGTACAATGAGCAGTTCTTC; cdr3_aa: CASSESSGRWYNEQFF
d_call: TRBD2; v_call: TRBV28; j_call: TRBJ2-7; clone_size: -; cdr3_nt: TGTGCCAGCAGGGTAGCGGGTCCCGCCTACGAGCAGTACTTC; cdr3_aa: CASRVAGPAYEQYF
d_call: TRBD1; v_call: TRBV19; j_call: TRBJ2-7; clone_size: -; cdr3_nt: TGTGCCAGTAGTATAGGGCCGGGACAGGGCGTCTACGAGCAGTACTTC; cdr3_aa: CASSIGPGQGVYEQYF
d_call: -; v_call: TRBV28; j_call: TRBJ1-5; clone_size: -; cdr3_nt: TGTGCCAGCAGCCCTGACATTAGCAATCAGCCCCAGCATTTT; cdr3_aa: CASSPDISNQPQHF
d_call: TRBD2; v_call: TRBV25-1; j_call: TRBJ2-7; clone_size: -; cdr3_nt: TGTGCCAGCAGCTTAGCGGGGAGCTACGAGCAGTACTTC; cdr3_aa: CASSLAGSYEQYF
d_call: -; v_call: TRBV4-1; j_call: TRBJ2-7; clone_size: -; cdr3_nt: TGCGCCAGCAGCCAAGGTCTACAGGGCATGGGTCCCCAGCAGTACTTC; cdr3_aa: CASSQGLQGMGPQQYF
d_call: -; v_call: TRBV5-1; j_call: TRBJ2-1; clone_size: -; cdr3_nt: TGCGCCACCCGGGACTCCGGAAGGAATGAGCAGTTCTTC; cdr3_aa: CATRDSGRNEQFF
d_call: TRBD1; v_call: TRBV6-1; j_call: TRBJ2-1; clone_size: once; cdr3_nt: TGTGCCAGTGTACAGGGGTCGGGCGGCAATGAGCAGTTCTTC; cdr3_aa: CASVQGSGGNEQFF
d_call: -; v_call: TRBV6-1; j_call: TRBJ2-7; clone_size: -; cdr3_nt: TGTGCCATCGAGCTTCCGGACTTCACCTACGAGCAGTACTTC; cdr3_aa: CAIELPDFTYEQYF
d_call: TRBD2; v_call: TRBV19; j_call: TRBJ2-7; clone_size: -; cdr3_nt: TGTGCCAGTAGTATTGAGAGGGGAGGGGACTTC; cdr3_aa: CASSIERGGDF
d_call: TRBD2; v_call: TRBV15; j_call: TRBJ2-5; clone_size: -; cdr3_nt: TGTGCCACCAGCACAAGGAGGGCGAGCGGGAGACTCCAAGAGACCCAGTACTTC; cdr3_aa: CATSTRRASGRLQETQYF
d_call: TRBD1; v_call: TRBV5-8; j_call: TRBJ2-7; clone_size: -; cdr3_nt: TGTGCCAGCAGCTTGGAATGGGACAGCTACGAGCAGTACTTC; cdr3_aa: CASSLEWDSYEQYF
d_call: TRBD2; v_call: TRBV5-1; j_call: TRBJ2-1; clone_size: -; cdr3_nt: TGCGCCAGCAGCTTGAGGCCTTTAGGACTAGCTAAAACCTACAATGAGCAGTTCTTC; cdr3_aa: CASSLRPLGLAKTYNEQFF
d_call: -; v_call: TRBV10-3; j_call: TRBJ1-5; clone_size: -; cdr3_nt: TGTGCCATCAGCCCGCGATCGGGCAATCAGCCCCAGCATTTT; cdr3_aa: CAISPRSGNQPQHF
d_call: -; v_call: TRBV29-1; j_call: TRBJ1-1; clone_size: few; cdr3_nt: TGCAGCGCTGCAGGGTGGGTGAACACTGAAGCTTTCTTT; cdr3_aa: CSAAGWVNTEAFF
d_call: TRBD1; v_call: TRBV2; j_call: TRBJ2-2; clone_size: once; cdr3_nt: TGTGCCAGCAGTCAGGACAGGGGGTTGAGCGGGGAGCTGTTTTTT; cdr3_aa: CASSQDRGLSGELFF
d_call: TRBD1; v_call: TRBV5-1; j_call: TRBJ2-5; clone_size: -; cdr3_nt: TGCGCCAGCAGCTTAGCGCGGACAGGGGGCTTGGAGACCCAGTACTTC; cdr3_aa: CASSLARTGGLETQYF
d_call: -; v_call: TRBV6-4; j_call: TRBJ2-3; clone_size: -; cdr3_nt: TGTGCCAGCAGGGCCGGGGGCGCAGATACGCAGTATTTT; cdr3_aa: CASRAGGADTQYF
d_call: TRBD2; v_call: TRBV2; j_call: TRBJ2-1; clone_size: -; cdr3_nt: TGTGCCAGCAGGGGGACTAGCGGGACTCCTCATGAGCAGTTCTTC; cdr3_aa: CASRGTSGTPHEQFF
d_call: -; v_call: TRBV15; j_call: TRBJ1-5; clone_size: -; cdr3_nt: TGTGCCACCAGCCGGGGAGGGCTAAATCAGCCCCAGCATTTT; cdr3_aa: CATSRGGLNQPQHF
d_call: TRBD1; v_call: TRBV4-1; j_call: TRBJ2-7; clone_size: -; cdr3_nt: TGCGCCAGCAGCGTCCGGGACAGGGGGTTCGAGCAGTACTTC; cdr3_aa: CASSVRDRGFEQYF
d_call: -; v_call: TRBV29-1; j_call: TRBJ2-7; clone_size: few; cdr3_nt: TGCAGCGCCCAAGCCGGACAGCCGTACGAGCAGTACTTC; cdr3_aa: CSAQAGQPYEQYF
d_call: -; v_call: TRBV27; j_call: TRBJ2-3; clone_size: -; cdr3_nt: TGTGCCAGCAGTGGCCCTAGCACAGATACGCAGTATTTT; cdr3_aa: CASSGPSTDTQYF
d_call: -; v_call: TRBV18; j_call: TRBJ2-5; clone_size: -; cdr3_nt: TGTGCCAGCTCACCAACGGGACTCTCCGAAGAGACCCAGTACTTC; cdr3_aa: CASSPTGLSEETQYF
d_call: -; v_call: TRBV28; j_call: TRBJ1-2; clone_size: -; cdr3_nt: TGTGCCAGCAGGACGGTAGCTAACTATGGCTACACCTTC; cdr3_aa: CASRTVANYGYTF
d_call: -; v_call: TRBV4-1; j_call: TRBJ2-2; clone_size: -; cdr3_nt: TGCGCCAGCAGGCTCGTCTACGCGAACACCGGGGAGCTGTTTTTT; cdr3_aa: CASRLVYANTGELFF
d_call: -; v_call: TRBV2; j_call: TRBJ2-3; clone_size: -; cdr3_nt: TGTGCCAGCAGTAGCGAATCCACAGATACGCAGTATTTT; cdr3_aa: CASSSESTDTQYF
d_call: -; v_call: TRBV12-5; j_call: TRBJ1-2; clone_size: -; cdr3_nt: TGTGCTAGTGGTTTGGGACCTCGCGGCTACACCTTC; cdr3_aa: CASGLGPRGYTF
d_call: -; v_call: TRBV2; j_call: TRBJ2-7; clone_size: -; cdr3_nt: TGTGCCAGCAGTGAAGACAGGGTGTCCTACGAGCAGTACTTC; cdr3_aa: CASSEDRVSYEQYF
d_call: -; v_call: TRBV5-6; j_call: TRBJ2-7; clone_size: -; cdr3_nt: TGTGCCAGCAGCTTGGCCCGGGAGCGTACCTACGAGCAGTACTTC; cdr3_aa: CASSLARERTYEQYF
d_call: -; v_call: TRBV14; j_call: TRBJ2-1; clone_size: -; cdr3_nt: TGTGCCAGCAGCCACCCCCCGACTATTAGTGGGCAGTTCTTC; cdr3_aa: CASSHPPTISGQFF
d_call: -; v_call: TRBV18; j_call: TRBJ2-5; clone_size: -; cdr3_nt: TGTGCCAGCTCACCACCGGAAGAGACCCAGTACTTC; cdr3_aa: CASSPPEETQYF
d_call: -; v_call: TRBV7-5; j_call: TRBJ2-1; clone_size: -; cdr3_nt: TGTGTCAGAATGCCTAGCGGGAGGGCCAACAATGAGCAGTTCTTC; cdr3_aa: CVRMPSGRANNEQFF
d_call: -; v_call: TRBV6-5; j_call: TRBJ2-1; clone_size: -; cdr3_nt: TGTGCCAGCAGCCAACAGGGAGGCTCCTACAATGAGCAGTTCTTC; cdr3_aa: CASSQQGGSYNEQFF
d_call: -; v_call: TRBV11-2; j_call: TRBJ1-5; clone_size: -; cdr3_nt: TGTGCCAGCAGTCCGGGACGCAATCAGCCCCAGCATTTT; cdr3_aa: CASSPGRNQPQHF
d_call: TRBD2; v_call: TRBV7-9; j_call: TRBJ2-1; clone_size: -; cdr3_nt: TGTGCCAGCAGCTTGCTAGCGGATGTTTACAATGAGCAGTTCTTC; cdr3_aa: CASSLLADVYNEQFF
d_call: -; v_call: TRBV18; j_call: TRBJ1-1; clone_size: once; cdr3_nt: TGTGCCAGCTCACCAAGGAGAGAGATGAACACTGAAGCTTTCTTT; cdr3_aa: CASSPRREMNTEAFF
d_call: TRBD1; v_call: TRBV5-1; j_call: TRBJ1-3; clone_size: -; cdr3_nt: TGCGCCAGCAGCTTGGGGCCAGGGACAGTAGGAAACACCATATATTTT; cdr3_aa: CASSLGPGTVGNTIYF
d_call: -; v_call: TRBV7-2; j_call: TRBJ2-1; clone_size: -; cdr3_nt: TGTGCCAGCAGCTTAGCGGGGGACACCTACAATGAGCAGTTCTTC; cdr3_aa: CASSLAGDTYNEQFF
d_call: -; v_call: TRBV5-4; j_call: TRBJ2-1; clone_size: -; cdr3_nt: TGTGCCAGCAGCCCTACCGGGGAGATTGACAATGAGCAGTTCTTC; cdr3_aa: CASSPTGEIDNEQFF
d_call: TRBD2; v_call: TRBV5-1; j_call: TRBJ2-7; clone_size: once; cdr3_nt: TGCGCCAGCAGCTTGGCCGCTAGCGGCATCTCCTACGAGCAGTACTTC; cdr3_aa: CASSLAASGISYEQYF
d_call: TRBD2; v_call: TRBV7-2; j_call: TRBJ2-7; clone_size: -; cdr3_nt: TGTGCCAGCAGCTTGAGTAGCGGGAGTCCCGAGCAGTACTTC; cdr3_aa: CASSLSSGSPEQYF
d_call: TRBD2; v_call: TRBV11-2; j_call: TRBJ2-7; clone_size: -; cdr3_nt: TGTGCCAGCAGGAATAGCGGGACCTACGAGCAGTACTTC; cdr3_aa: CASRNSGTYEQYF
d_call: TRBD1; v_call: TRBV6-5; j_call: TRBJ2-3; clone_size: -; cdr3_nt: TGTGCCAGCATCCAACGGACAGGGGCAGATACGCAGTATTTT; cdr3_aa: CASIQRTGADTQYF